This T cell receptor beta chain was sequenced in a study of cytomegalovirus exposure and HLA in healthy donors. Germline loops: CDR1 KGHSH, CDR2 LQKENI. Trimming at V came to 0 bases and at J to 0 bases, leaving 4 bases not matched to a gene. This CDR3 spans 17 amino acids. The study, taken as a whole, reports: Presence/absence analyses supposed approximately even sequencing depth among donors. The records held CMV serostatus as the only immune exposure information.

As concerns this clone: Its target is unknown.

PCR used 60 Vbeta primers and 13 Jbeta primers. The repertoire was sequenced with immunoSEQ multiplex PCR; TCRdb's copy has only in-frame clones and lacks some. The repertoire consists of tens of thousands of clones, with approximately 80% occurring once and the leading ten covering 2.5% to 3%. This chain joins TRBV18 and TRBJ2-4, with 8 nucleotides matching TRBD1. The origin of this receptor is a woman in her 30s in good health and CMV-seronegative. Sequencing was done on a sample of PBMCs. The CDR3 nucleotides are TGTGCCAGCTCACCACCGCGGGACAGGCCAGCCAAAAACATTCAGTACTTC. The encoded protein is CASSPPRDRPAKNIQYF.